This passage covers 2 T cell receptor beta chains from one sample sequenced in a study of CD4 T cells in relation to SARS-CoV-2 and coronaviruses (dated by TCRdb to the early 2020s). These TCRs are of unknown antigen specificity. Library prep was done by the immunoSEQ multiplex PCR assay. TCRdb provides this immuneACCESS table in a form limited to in-frame rearrangements. Some clones are lacking; in checked studies, under half of them reflect an unresolved V gene, and why the rest are absent is not known. The sample records 17,000 or so clones, approximately 77% of which are singletons. About a sixth of the sample goes to the ten largest clones. CD4+ T cells from unexposed donors were collected before the COVID-19 pandemic (2011-2018). The EasySep CD4+ T cell isolation kit was used to isolate CD4+ T cells once the cultures had run for approximately ten days. The sequenced material came from CD4+ T cells from PBMCs, cultured in vitro. The receptors originated from a human donor in good health.

The genes are TRBV18 and TRBJ2-1; possible D gene TRBD2, 6 bases. Looked up from germline, CDR1 is KGHSH and CDR2 is LQKENI. Trimming shortened V by 2 bases and J by 5 bases, and 13 bases separated the two germline ends. The CDR3 length is 15 residues. The CDR3 loop is CASSPKGLANNEQFF. In DNA form, the CDR3 reads TGTGCCAGCTCACCAAAGGGACTGGCTAACAATGAGCAGTTCTTC.

This chain connects TRBV5-1 to TRBJ1-1, with D tentatively TRBD1 (6 bases). Germline values: CDR1 SGHRS, CDR2 YFSETQ. The CDR3 runs 13 residues. Trimming removed 0 bases at V and 7 bases at J, with 10 bases between. CDR3 sequence reads: CASSLGQGNEAFF. In DNA form, the CDR3 reads TGCGCCAGCAGCTTGGGGCAGGGGAATGAAGCTTTCTTT.